The 32 T cell receptor beta chains reported below all come from one sample, sequenced in a study of T cells in Graves' hyperthyroidism and ophthalmopathy. Amplified TCR beta CDR3 regions came from RNA transcripts. TCR CDR3 regions were first amplified by RT-PCR with HTBI primers. TCRdb reprocessed the multiplex PCR reads via MiXCR and lists one record per CDR3 protein. The sample consists of 350,000 or so distinct CDR3 sequences, roughly 15% of them appearing once. The sample consisted of blood. Receptors originate from a woman under 40 with Graves' hyperthyroidism that later progressed to Graves' ophthalmopathy.

This clonotype showed up many times. The chain combines TRBV7-9 with TRBJ2-3; D is unclear. Trimming shortened V by 2 bases and J by 2 bases, and 5 bases separated the two germline ends. CDR3 length: 13 residues. CDR1 SEHNR and CDR2 FQNEAQ come from the germline V gene (reference sequence). Here the CDR3 DNA reads TGTGCCAGCAGCTTACTAAACACAGATACGCAGTATTTT. It is translated as CASSLLNTDTQYF.

This clonotype was observed a handful of times. The rearrangement joins TRBV30 to TRBJ1-5; 9 positions agree with TRBD1. V lost 2 bases to trimming and J lost 5 bases; unmatched junction nucleotides: 7. The CDR3 has 15 amino acids. Germline V gene lookup returns CDR1 GTSNPN and CDR2 SVGIG (reference sequence). The CDR3, as DNA: TGTGCCTGGAGTTTAATCGGGACAGGGCATCAGCCCCAGCATTTT. Amino acid sequence: CAWSLIGTGHQPQHF.

A few counts support this clonotype. V and J are TRBV4-1 and TRBJ2-7, with D possibly matching TRBD2 (5 bases). Germline CDR1 reads MGHRA; CDR2 reads YSYEKL. The CDR3 totals 14 residues. The germline V and J ends were trimmed by 4 bases and 2 bases, with 12 bases remaining between them. CDR3 coding DNA: TGCGCCAGCAGCCCCACCGGGAAGCCCTACGAGCAGTACTTC. Its protein product is CASSPTGKPYEQYF.

At least ten counts were recorded for this clonotype. V gene TRBV2 combines with J gene TRBJ1-5; D is uncertain. V was pared by 7 bases and J by 2 bases, with 18 bases between. The CDR3 has 16 residues. Germline CDR1 and CDR2: SNHLY and FYNNEI. The CDR3 region has the DNA TGTGCCAGCACCCTGGGCATGGGCGCGGGCAATCAGCCCCAGCATTTT. It codes for CASTLGMGAGNQPQHF.

This clonotype was observed at least ten times. The chain links TRBV2 to TRBJ2-3; 9 nucleotides align to TRBD1. Per germline, CDR1 SNHLY and CDR2 FYNNEI. The trim removed 4 bases at V and 2 bases at J, leaving 4 bases unmatched. The CDR3 has 15 amino acids. CDR3 bases: TGTGCCAGCAGTGTGACAGGGGGTTACACAGATACGCAGTATTTT. This sequence encodes CASSVTGGYTDTQYF.

The chain links TRBV7-9 to TRBJ1-1, with 11 bases lining up with TRBD1. CDR3 size: 19 residues. V trimming: 4 bases; J trimming: 0 bases; junction bases outside the gene matches: 13. The germline CDR1 and CDR2 sequences are SEHNR and FQNEAQ (reference sequence). CDR3 nucleotide sequence: TGTGCCAGCAGCTATTGGACAGGGGGCGTCTCTCATATGAACACTGAAGCTTTCTTT. This translates into CASSYWTGGVSHMNTEAFF.

The chain carries TRBV12-3 or TRBV12-4 and TRBJ2-7; 11 bases are a match to TRBD1. V lost 6 bases and J lost 7; bases outside the gene matches: 8. The CDR3 has 14 amino acids. CDR3 amino acids: CASSLGQGAREQYF. CDR3 coding DNA: TGTGCCAGCAGCCTCGGACAGGGGGCGAGAGAGCAGTACTTC.

This clonotype has a count of ten or more. The chain joins TRBV24-1 to TRBJ2-5, with a tentative D call TRBD1 (5 bases). Trimming left V 2 bases short and J 0 bases short, with 18 bases between. This CDR3 is 18 amino acids long. Germline lookup yields CDR1 KGHDR and CDR2 SFDVKD. The CDR3 loop reads CATSDSSSDTLYQETQYF. The CDR3 coding sequence is TGTGCCACCAGTGATTCGTCCTCGGACACTTTGTACCAAGAGACCCAGTACTTC.

The chain carries TRBV10-1 and TRBJ1-2, with 7 bases aligning to TRBD1. Germline assignment: CDR1 WNHNN and CDR2 SYGVQD (reference sequence). This CDR3 spans 14 amino acids. V was clipped by 4 bases and J by 2 bases; unmatched bases: 4. This CDR3 reads CASSGTTGNYGYTF. The CDR3 region has the DNA TGCGCCAGCAGTGGGACGACAGGGAACTATGGCTACACCTTC.

The chain employs TRBV30 and TRBJ1-1, with D perhaps TRBD1 (6 bases). Trimming left V 3 bases short and J 8 bases short, with 16 bases between. Germline-derived CDR1 and CDR2 are GTSNPN and SVGIG (reference sequence). The length of the CDR3 is 13 residues. CDR3 bases: TGTGCCTGGAGCGCCGGGTGGGGGCGGGAAGCTTTCTTT. As protein: CAWSAGWGREAFF.

This chain connects TRBV6-6 to TRBJ2-3, with 10 bases identical to TRBD2. This CDR3 region has 18 residues. V shed 0 bases and J 5 bases; nucleotides not matched to a gene: 11. The V gene's germline CDR1 is MNHNY and CDR2 SVGAGI (reference sequence). The CDR3 sequence: CASSYSSLAGEGGDTQYF. In DNA, the CDR3 is TGTGCCAGCAGTTACTCGTCTCTAGCGGGAGAGGGGGGAGATACGCAGTATTTT.

This clonotype has a count of ten or more. The rearrangement links TRBV24-1 to TRBJ2-3, with TRBD2 matching over 7 bases. This CDR3 region has 17 residues. Germline V gene lookup returns CDR1 KGHDR and CDR2 SFDVKD. V lost 4 bases to trimming and J lost 4 bases; unmatched junction nucleotides: 13. The CDR3, as DNA: TGTGCCACCAGTGACAACCTGGGGGAGGGTTCCCCAGATACGCAGTATTTT. Translation: CATSDNLGEGSPDTQYF.

This clonotype appeared many times. CDR3 region: CASSFRTDQPQHF. The CDR3 coding sequence is TGTGCCAGCAGTTTTAGGACTGATCAGCCCCAGCATTTT. V is TRBV27 and J is TRBJ1-5; unclear D gene. The V and J ends lost 3 bases and 5 bases respectively, with 8 bases between them. Germline-derived CDR1 and CDR2 are MNHEY and SMNVEV (reference sequence). CDR3 length: 13 amino acids.

J is TRBJ1-1 and V is TRBV18, with D possibly matching TRBD1 (6 bases). CDR3 length equals 13 residues. Germline V gives CDR1 KGHSH, CDR2 LQKENI. Trimming pared 4 bases from V and 4 bases from J, leaving 10 bases between. The CDR3 DNA reads TGTGCCAGCTCACAGGGGGAGGTCACTGAAGCTTTCTTT. Protein product: CASSQGEVTEAFF.

The chain is built from TRBV4-1 and TRBJ1-2; D is undetermined. There are 14 residues in the CDR3. V lost 1 base and J 4 bases, leaving 10 bases between the germline ends. The germline gives CDR1 MGHRA, CDR2 YSYEKL. The CDR3 region has the DNA TGCGCCAGCAGCCAAGGGTGTGGCAGCTATGGCTACACCTTC. It yields the protein CASSQGCGSYGYTF.

This clonotype was counted a few times. This rearrangement joins TRBV29-1 to TRBJ2-2, with 7 bases fitting TRBD2. Germline V gives CDR1 SQVTM, CDR2 ANQGSEA. The CDR3 extends over 16 amino acids. The V and J ends lost 4 bases and 1 base, in that order; junction bases with no gene match: 9. The CDR3 spells CSVGTSDWGNTGELFF. The CDR3 DNA reads TGCAGCGTTGGAACTAGCGACTGGGGGAACACCGGGGAGCTGTTTTTT.

J is TRBJ1-6 and V is TRBV11-2; the D is unclear. The V end was cut by 1 base, the J end by 7 bases, with 11 bases between. CDR3 length: 15 residues. Germline V lookup: CDR1 SGHAT, CDR2 FQNNGV. The CDR3: CASSLAKVANSPLHF. In DNA form, the CDR3 reads TGTGCCAGCAGCTTAGCTAAGGTGGCGAATTCACCCCTCCACTTT.

A few counts support this clonotype. Here the CDR3 DNA reads TGTGCCAGCAGGAGCTTTACGGACGGGACTAGCGAGACCCAGTACTTC. Translating gives CASRSFTDGTSETQYF. The chain uses TRBV27 and TRBJ2-5; TRBD2 agrees at 9 bases. The CDR3 covers 16 residues. The junction had 13 bases not matched to a gene; V was cut back by 6 bases and J by 5 bases. CDR1 MNHEY and CDR2 SMNVEV come from the germline V gene (reference sequence).

This chain connects TRBV27 to TRBJ2-1; 9 bases agree with TRBD1. The V gene's germline CDR1 is MNHEY and CDR2 SMNVEV (reference sequence). With V trimmed by 6 bases and J by 3 bases, 6 bases remained unmatched. CDR3 length equals 15 residues. The CDR3 reads CASSAGTGFYNEQFF. Written as DNA, the CDR3 is TGTGCCAGCAGCGCCGGGACAGGGTTCTACAATGAGCAGTTCTTC.

This clonotype was seen many times. The chain is built from TRBV11-3 and TRBJ2-3; 8 nucleotides match TRBD2. The CDR3 totals 17 residues. With V trimmed by 4 bases and J by 2 bases, 11 bases remained unmatched. Germline-derived CDR1 and CDR2 are SGHNT and YENEEA. The CDR3 is CASSSRRAGELTDTQYF. The CDR3 bases are TGTGCCAGCAGCTCCAGGAGAGCGGGGGAGCTCACAGATACGCAGTATTTT.

The rearrangement joins TRBV24-1 to TRBJ1-5, with D perhaps TRBD1 (6 bases). The CDR3 is 14 amino acids. With 2 bases removed from V and 6 bases from J, the gap between germline ends came to 10 bases. Germline V gene sequence: CDR1 KGHDR, CDR2 SFDVKD. The CDR3 loop is CATSDYRAGQPQHF. CDR3 bases: TGTGCCACCAGTGATTACAGGGCCGGTCAGCCCCAGCATTTT.

The sample holds many counts of this clonotype. The chain is built from TRBV27 and TRBJ2-7, with D possibly being TRBD1 (6 bases). CDR1 and CDR2 from the germline V gene are MNHEY and SMNVEV (reference sequence). With 3 bases removed from V and 3 bases from J, the gap between germline ends came to 9 bases. The CDR3 has 13 amino acids. CDR3 DNA: TGTGCCAGCAGTTTGCGGACAGACTACGAGCAGTACTTC. Protein product: CASSLRTDYEQYF.

The CDR3 region has the DNA TGTGCCAGCTCACCGATCGTTGGACAGGGGAGTGAAGCTTTCTTT. It encodes CASSPIVGQGSEAFF. This rearrangement joins TRBV18 to TRBJ1-1; 9 nucleotides align to TRBD1. CDR1 KGHSH and CDR2 LQKENI come from the germline V gene. There are 15 residues in the CDR3. V shed 3 bases, J shed 7 bases, and the junction held 9 bases outside the gene matches.

This clonotype was counted many times. The chain combines TRBV27 with TRBJ2-1; the D call may be TRBD1 or TRBD2 (6 bases each). Trimming left V 5 bases short and J 6 bases short, with 20 bases between. The CDR3 contains 16 residues. Germline CDR1 MNHEY, CDR2 SMNVEV (reference sequence). The CDR3 nucleotides read TGTGCCAGCAGTCCCTCGTGGAGGGGGTCTCGCAATGAGCAGTTCTTC. It translates to CASSPSWRGSRNEQFF.

In its sample, this clonotype was seen a few times. This chain uses TRBV7-9 with TRBJ1-5; D is undetermined. V shed 1 base and J shed 3 bases, with 7 bases lying between them. The CDR3 totals 14 residues. Germline V lookup: CDR1 SEHNR, CDR2 FQNEAQ (reference sequence). CDR3 DNA: TGTGCCAGCAGCTTAGAACAGAACAATCAGCCCCAGCATTTT. This codes for CASSLEQNNQPQHF.

The CDR3 nucleotides are TGTGCCAGCAACAACTTAAACTCTGGAAACACCATATATTTT. Protein product: CASNNLNSGNTIYF. The chain links TRBV2 to TRBJ1-3; D uncertain. This CDR3 has 14 residues. Trimming removed 7 bases from V and 0 bases from J, with 10 bases in between. From germline, CDR1 is SNHLY and CDR2 FYNNEI.

This clonotype was seen repeatedly, ten times or more. The chain joins TRBV4-1 to TRBJ1-2; D is unclear. This CDR3 contains 16 residues. The germline V and J ends were trimmed by 0 bases and 8 bases, with 19 bases remaining between them. Germline V gene data show CDR1 as MGHRA and CDR2 as YSYEKL. The chain's CDR3 is CASSQDNFQDYWGYTF. CDR3 nucleotide sequence: TGCGCCAGCAGCCAAGATAATTTCCAGGACTATTGGGGCTACACCTTC.

This clonotype was found a few times. The rearrangement uses TRBV27 and TRBJ2-1, with D unresolved. Trimming shortened V by 5 bases and J by 1 base, and 15 bases separated the two germline ends. Per the germline V gene, CDR1 is MNHEY and CDR2 is SMNVEV (reference sequence). CDR3 length: 16 residues. CDR3 loop: CASSRSVGVSYNEQFF. The DNA of the CDR3 is TGTGCCAGCAGTAGAAGTGTTGGGGTTTCCTACAATGAGCAGTTCTTC.

The CDR3 nucleotides read TGTGCCAGCAGCCCGACTAGTTCGGGGGCCAACGTCCTGACTTTC. Translated, it gives CASSPTSSGANVLTF. The chain joins TRBV5-6 to TRBJ2-6; the D gene is possibly TRBD2 (6 bases). The V gene's germline CDR1 is SGHDT and CDR2 YYEEEE. Trimming cost V 4 bases and J 4 bases, with 12 bases left between them. The CDR3 spans 15 residues.

This clonotype has a count of ten or more. The chain carries TRBV29-1 and TRBJ1-2, with a possible D match to TRBD1 (5 bases). The V gene lost 6 bases and the J gene lost 4 bases, with 24 bases spanning the gap. The CDR3 loop spans 16 amino acids. Germline-derived CDR1 and CDR2 are SQVTM and ANQGSEA. The CDR3 reads CSVAGSDGRVGYGYTF. The CDR3 coding sequence is TGCAGCGTAGCAGGGTCGGACGGTAGGGTGGGCTATGGCTACACCTTC.

This clonotype has at least ten counts. This chain links TRBV7-9 with TRBJ1-2; D is unresolved. The CDR3 extends over 15 amino acids. Germline V gene sequence: CDR1 SEHNR, CDR2 FQNEAQ (reference sequence). The V end was cut by 7 bases, the J end by 1 base, with 16 bases between. The CDR3 bases are TGTGCCAGCACCTTGGGAGTCTCCAGTAACTATGGCTACACCTTC. This sequence encodes CASTLGVSSNYGYTF.

In this sample, this clonotype turned up a few times. V gene TRBV27 combines with J gene TRBJ1-5, with D hard to call. CDR1 is MNHEY, CDR2 SMNVEV, per germline (reference sequence). The ends were cut back, 6 bases at V and 3 bases at J, with 12 bases in the middle. CDR3 size: 14 residues. The CDR3 spells CASSVAQPNQPQHF. In DNA, the CDR3 is TGTGCCAGCAGCGTGGCACAGCCCAATCAGCCCCAGCATTTT.